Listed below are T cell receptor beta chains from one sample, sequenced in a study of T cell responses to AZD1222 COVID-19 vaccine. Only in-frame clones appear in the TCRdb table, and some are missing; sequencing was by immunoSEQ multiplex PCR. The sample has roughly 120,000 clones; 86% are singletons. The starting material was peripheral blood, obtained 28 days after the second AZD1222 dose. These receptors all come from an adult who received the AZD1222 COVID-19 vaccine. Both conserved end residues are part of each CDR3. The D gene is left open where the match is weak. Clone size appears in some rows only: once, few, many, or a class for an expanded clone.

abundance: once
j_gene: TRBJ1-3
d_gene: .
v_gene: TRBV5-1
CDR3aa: CASSRGGDHGGNTIYF
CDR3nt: TGCGCCAGCAGCCGGGGAGGCGACCATGGTGGAAACACCATATATTTT

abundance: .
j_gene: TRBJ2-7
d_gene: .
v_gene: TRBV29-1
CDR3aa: CSVDVTGSSYEQYF
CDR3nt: TGCAGCGTGGACGTAACAGGTAGCTCCTACGAGCAGTACTTC

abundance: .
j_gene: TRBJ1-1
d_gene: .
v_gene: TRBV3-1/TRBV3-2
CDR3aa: CASSYYPGATIDAFF
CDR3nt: TGTGCCAGCAGCTATTACCCCGGGGCCACGATCGACGCTTTCTTT

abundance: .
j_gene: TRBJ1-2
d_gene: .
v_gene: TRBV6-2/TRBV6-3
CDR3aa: CASSSDSFYGYTF
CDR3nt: TGTGCCAGCAGTTCCGACAGCTTCTATGGCTACACCTTC

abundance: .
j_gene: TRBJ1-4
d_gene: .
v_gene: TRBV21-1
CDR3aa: CASSNSGTDNEKLFF
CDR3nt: TGTGCCAGCAGCAACAGTGGGACAGATAATGAAAAACTGTTTTTT

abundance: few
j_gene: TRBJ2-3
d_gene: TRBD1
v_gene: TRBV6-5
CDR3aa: CASSYGQGVTDTQYF
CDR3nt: TGTGCCAGCAGTTACGGACAGGGGGTCACAGATACGCAGTATTTT

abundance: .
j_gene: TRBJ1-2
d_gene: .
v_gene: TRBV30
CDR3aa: CAWTLRRDWSNYGYTF
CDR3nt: TGTGCCTGGACCTTACGTAGGGACTGGTCTAACTATGGCTACACCTTC

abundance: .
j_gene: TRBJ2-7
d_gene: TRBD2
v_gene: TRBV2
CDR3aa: CASRKRTSGGYEQYF
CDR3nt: TGTGCCAGCAGAAAAAGGACTAGCGGGGGGTACGAGCAGTACTTC

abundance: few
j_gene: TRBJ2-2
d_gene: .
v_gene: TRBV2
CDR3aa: CAAAGGPNTGELFF
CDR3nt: TGTGCTGCGGCCGGGGGGCCGAACACCGGGGAGCTGTTTTTT

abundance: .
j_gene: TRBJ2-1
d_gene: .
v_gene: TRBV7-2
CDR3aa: CASSLGGVDYNEQFF
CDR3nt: TGTGCCAGCAGCTTAGGCGGGGTTGACTACAATGAGCAGTTCTTC

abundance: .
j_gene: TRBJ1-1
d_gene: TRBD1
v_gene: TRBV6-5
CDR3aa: CASSPDRVRRAFF
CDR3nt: TGTGCCAGCAGTCCCGACAGGGTTCGAAGAGCTTTCTTT

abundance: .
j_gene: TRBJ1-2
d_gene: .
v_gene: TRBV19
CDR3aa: CASRSYGYTF
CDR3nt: TGTGCCAGTCGGAGCTATGGCTACACCTTC

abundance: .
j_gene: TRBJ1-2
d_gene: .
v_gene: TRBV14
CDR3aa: CASSPKGGYYGYTF
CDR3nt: TGTGCCAGCAGCCCGAAAGGGGGGTACTATGGCTACACCTTC

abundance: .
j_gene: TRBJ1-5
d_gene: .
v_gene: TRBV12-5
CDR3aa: CASGSRLTNQPQHF
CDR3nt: TGTGCTAGTGGTTCGAGACTCACAAATCAGCCCCAGCATTTT

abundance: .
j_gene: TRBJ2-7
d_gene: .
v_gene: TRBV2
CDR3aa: CASKDSSYEQYF
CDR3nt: TGTGCCAGCAAAGACTCATCCTACGAGCAGTACTTC

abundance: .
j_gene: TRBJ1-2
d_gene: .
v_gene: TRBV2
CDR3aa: CASRPTGKGGYTF
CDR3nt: TGTGCCAGCAGACCAACAGGGAAGGGTGGCTACACCTTC